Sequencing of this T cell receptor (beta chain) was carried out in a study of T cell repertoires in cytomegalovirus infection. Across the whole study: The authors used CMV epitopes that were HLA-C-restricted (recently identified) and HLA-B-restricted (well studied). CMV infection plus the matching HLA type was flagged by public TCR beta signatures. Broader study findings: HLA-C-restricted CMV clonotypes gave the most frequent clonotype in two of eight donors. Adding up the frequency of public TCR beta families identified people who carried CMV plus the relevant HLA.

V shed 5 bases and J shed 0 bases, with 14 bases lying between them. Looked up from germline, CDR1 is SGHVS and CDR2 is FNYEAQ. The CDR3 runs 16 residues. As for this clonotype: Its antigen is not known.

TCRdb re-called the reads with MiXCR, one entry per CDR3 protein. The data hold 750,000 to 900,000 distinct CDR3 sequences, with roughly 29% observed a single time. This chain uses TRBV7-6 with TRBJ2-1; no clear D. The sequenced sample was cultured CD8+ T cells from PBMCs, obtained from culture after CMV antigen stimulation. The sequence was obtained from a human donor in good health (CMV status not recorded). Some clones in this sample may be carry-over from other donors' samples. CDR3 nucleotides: TGTGCCAGCAGCCCTCCGTCTTCCAGCTCCTACAATGAGCAGTTCTTC. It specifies CASSPPSSSSYNEQFF.